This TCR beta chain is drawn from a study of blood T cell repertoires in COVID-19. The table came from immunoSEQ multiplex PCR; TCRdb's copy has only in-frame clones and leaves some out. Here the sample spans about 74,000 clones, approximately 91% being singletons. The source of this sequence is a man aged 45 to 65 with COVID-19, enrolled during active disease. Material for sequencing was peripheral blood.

In DNA, the CDR3 is TGTGCCAGTAGTACTTTTGACAGGGGTCGCTTCAGGGGTGAGCAGTTCTTC. It codes for CASSTFDRGRFRGEQFF. The rearrangement joins TRBV19 to TRBJ2-1; 8 nucleotides line up with TRBD1. The CDR3 extends over 17 amino acids. Trimming took 4 bases from V and 9 from J; bases not matched to a gene: 17. CDR1 LNHDA and CDR2 SQIVND come from the germline V gene (reference sequence).